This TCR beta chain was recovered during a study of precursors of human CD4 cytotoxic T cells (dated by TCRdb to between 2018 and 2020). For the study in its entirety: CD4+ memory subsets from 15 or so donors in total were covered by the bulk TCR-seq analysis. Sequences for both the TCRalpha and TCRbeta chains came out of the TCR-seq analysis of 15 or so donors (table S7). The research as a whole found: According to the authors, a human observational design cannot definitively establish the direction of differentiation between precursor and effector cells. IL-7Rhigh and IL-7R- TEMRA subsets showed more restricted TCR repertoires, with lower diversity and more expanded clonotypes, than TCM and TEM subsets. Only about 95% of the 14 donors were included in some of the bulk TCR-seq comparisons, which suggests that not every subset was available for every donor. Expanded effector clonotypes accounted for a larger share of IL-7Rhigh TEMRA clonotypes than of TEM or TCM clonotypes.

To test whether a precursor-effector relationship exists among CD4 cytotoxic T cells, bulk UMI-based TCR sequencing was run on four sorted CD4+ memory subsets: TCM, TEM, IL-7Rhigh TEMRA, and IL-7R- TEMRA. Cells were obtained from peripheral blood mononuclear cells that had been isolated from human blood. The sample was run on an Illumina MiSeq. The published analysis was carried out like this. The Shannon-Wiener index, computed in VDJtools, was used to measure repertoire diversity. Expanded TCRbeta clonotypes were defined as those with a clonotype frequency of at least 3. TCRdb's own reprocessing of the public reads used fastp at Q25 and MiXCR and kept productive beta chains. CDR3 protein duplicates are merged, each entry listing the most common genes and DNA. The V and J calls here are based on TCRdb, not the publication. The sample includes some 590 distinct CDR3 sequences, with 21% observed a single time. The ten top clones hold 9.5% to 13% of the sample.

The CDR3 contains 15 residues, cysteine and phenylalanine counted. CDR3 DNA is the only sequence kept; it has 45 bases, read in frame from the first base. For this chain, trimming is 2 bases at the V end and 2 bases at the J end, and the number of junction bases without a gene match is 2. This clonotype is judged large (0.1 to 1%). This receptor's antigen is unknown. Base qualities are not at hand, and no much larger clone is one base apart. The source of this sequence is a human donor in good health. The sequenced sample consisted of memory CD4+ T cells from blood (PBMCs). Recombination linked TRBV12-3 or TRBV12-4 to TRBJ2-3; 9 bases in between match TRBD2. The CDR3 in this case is CASSLLAGNTDTQYF. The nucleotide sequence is TGTGCCAGCAGTTTACTAGCGGGGAACACAGATACGCAGTATTTT.